The 25 T cell receptor beta chains below come from one sample, sequenced in a study of T cells in Graves' hyperthyroidism and ophthalmopathy. The TCR beta CDR3 regions underwent amplification using RNA transcripts as the source. TCR CDR3 regions were first amplified by RT-PCR with HTBI primers. TCRdb passed the multiplex PCR reads through MiXCR, listing each CDR3 protein once. This sample has 500,000 to 800,000 distinct CDR3 sequences, with roughly 45% found just once. The sequencing sample was made of peripheral blood or thyroid tissue (not recorded which). The receptors derive from an adult man with Graves' disease, either hyperthyroidism or ophthalmopathy (not recorded which).

In nucleotides, the CDR3 is TGTGCCAGCAACGCCGGGACGGAGAATTCACCCCTCCACTTT. This translates into CASNAGTENSPLHF. The V and J genes are TRBV2 and TRBJ1-6; D might be TRBD1 (5 bases). CDR1 is SNHLY and CDR2 is FYNNEI in the germline V gene. This CDR3 comprises 14 residues. Trimming stripped 7 bases from V and 7 bases from J, with 14 bases between. Looking up the rest from reference TRBV2 and TRBJ1-6 gives the full variable domain: EPEVTQTPSHQVTQMGQEVILRCVPISNHLYFYWYRQILGQKVEFLVSFYNNEISEKSEIFDDQFSVERPDGSNFTLKIRSTKLEDSAMYFCASNAGTENSPLHFGNGTRLTVT.

This chain links TRBV25-1 with TRBJ1-2, with TRBD1 matching over 9 bases. The V segment lost 1 base and the J segment 2 bases; nucleotides outside the gene matches: 2. From germline, CDR1 is MGHDK and CDR2 SYGVNS. CDR3 length: 15 amino acids. The CDR3 DNA reads as TGTGCCAGCAGTGAATTTGGGACAGGGAACTATGGCTACACCTTC. Translating it yields CASSEFGTGNYGYTF.

The gene calls are TRBV7-9 and TRBJ1-6; the D is unclear. The V end lost 5 bases, the J end lost 4 bases, and 9 bases lay between the germline ends. Germline CDR1 and CDR2: SEHNR and FQNEAQ (reference sequence). CDR3 length: 14 residues. CDR3 DNA: TGTGCCAGCAGCCAAAGGCCTTATAATTCACCCCTCCACTTT. This sequence encodes CASSQRPYNSPLHF.

The gene calls are TRBV7-6 and TRBJ1-6, with 7 bases that match TRBD1. The V and J ends lost 5 bases and 8 bases, in that order; junction bases with no gene match: 12. Per the germline V gene, CDR1 is SGHVS and CDR2 is FNYEAQ. The CDR3 runs 16 residues. The CDR3 bases are TGTGCCAGCAGCCCCAGAGTTACAGGGGAGGATTCACCCCTCCACTTT. As protein: CASSPRVTGEDSPLHF.

This clonotype was observed at least ten times. This chain joins TRBV7-9 and TRBJ2-6; TRBD1 might be the D (6 bases). Trimming cost V 5 bases and J 0 bases, with 17 bases left between them. The CDR3 consists of 18 residues. Germline values: CDR1 SEHNR, CDR2 FQNEAQ (reference sequence). The CDR3 DNA reads as TGTGCCAGCAGCAGTGGACAGCGGCGCAACTCTGGGGCCAACGTCCTGACTTTC. Residues: CASSSGQRRNSGANVLTF. Complete variable domain (other parts from reference TRBV7-9 and TRBJ2-6): DTGVSQNPRHKITKRGQNVTFRCDPISEHNRLYWYRQTLGQGPEFLTYFQNEAQLEKSRLLSDRFSAERPKGSFSTLEIQRTEQGDSAMYLCASSSGQRRNSGANVLTFGAGSRLTVL.

This chain joins TRBV7-9 and TRBJ2-2; D may be TRBD1 or TRBD2 (6 bases each). The CDR3 sequence is 17 residues long. Trimming left V 0 bases short and J 12 bases short, with 23 bases between. Germline CDR1 SEHNR, CDR2 FQNEAQ (reference sequence). The CDR3 here is CASSLAGGGPAWPQLFF. The CDR3 DNA reads TGTGCCAGCAGCTTAGCAGGGGGAGGTCCGGCATGGCCCCAGCTGTTTTTT.

This chain connects TRBV9 to TRBJ1-5, with D possibly matching TRBD1 (5 bases). The ends were cut back, 0 bases at V and 6 bases at J, with 13 bases in the middle. The CDR3 sequence is 15 residues long. Germline V gene sequence: CDR1 SGDLS, CDR2 YYNGEE. The CDR3 coding sequence is TGTGCCAGCAGCGTAGACGGGTCAGGGAGTCAGCCCCAGCATTTT. The encoded protein is CASSVDGSGSQPQHF.

V usage is TRBV7-2 and J usage is TRBJ2-7; D is unresolved. CDR1 is SGHTA, CDR2 FQGNSA, per germline. V was pared by 1 base and J by 5 bases, with 21 bases between. CDR3 length equals 17 residues. CDR3 sequence (DNA): TGTGCCAGCAGCTTAGGCTCCGCGCCCCATTACCGGAACGAGCAGTACTTC. This gives the protein CASSLGSAPHYRNEQYF.

V usage is TRBV7-3 and J usage is TRBJ2-2, with 8 bases identical to TRBD2. The junction had 14 bases not matched to a gene; V was cut back by 5 bases and J by 3 bases. The germline CDR1 and CDR2 sequences are SGHTA and FQGTGA. This CDR3 spans 18 amino acids. The CDR3 here is CASSPPPEERGYTGELFF. CDR3 in DNA: TGTGCCAGCAGCCCCCCCCCGGAGGAGCGGGGGTACACCGGGGAGCTGTTTTTT.

J is TRBJ2-5 and V is TRBV29-1, with D unresolved. The CDR3 is made up of 14 amino acids. The germline gives CDR1 SQVTM, CDR2 ANQGSEA. V was pared by 7 bases and J by 2 bases, with 17 bases between. The CDR3 sequence is CSAPLTSTQETQYF. The CDR3 DNA reads TGCAGCGCCCCTTTGACAAGCACACAAGAGACCCAGTACTTC.

CDR3 sequence: CASSQAGENTEAFF. The CDR3 bases are TGTGCCAGCAGCCAAGCCGGGGAGAACACTGAAGCTTTCTTT. The chain recombines TRBV7-8 with TRBJ1-1; D is undetermined. Trimming removed 5 bases at V and 1 base at J, with 11 bases between. Germline lookup yields CDR1 SGHVS and CDR2 FQNEAQ. The length of the CDR3 is 14 residues.

The genes are TRBV19 and TRBJ1-3, with D tentatively TRBD1 (5 bases). The length of the CDR3 is 14 residues. Germline assignment: CDR1 LNHDA and CDR2 SQIVND (reference sequence). V lost 7 bases and J 0 bases, leaving 10 bases between the germline ends. The CDR3 coding sequence is TGTGCCAGTACGGTGGGGGGCTCTGGAAACACCATATATTTT. Amino acids: CASTVGGSGNTIYF.

This clonotype was detected once. A single base separates this from a much larger clone, so it may be a read error. The chain uses TRBV24-1 and TRBJ1-5, with unresolved D. Germline CDR1 and CDR2: KGHDR and SFDVKD. CDR3 length: 12 residues. The CDR3 region has the DNA TGTGCCACCCGTGAAGCAGGAAGGCCCCAGCATTTT. It specifies CATREAGRPQHF.

A word on this clonotype: A single base separates this from a much larger clone, so it may be a read error. The V gene is TRBV29-1, the J gene TRBJ1-1; the D is unclear. The germline V and J ends were trimmed by 6 bases and 3 bases, with 14 bases remaining between them. The CDR3 consists of 13 residues. Germline CDR1 SQVTM, CDR2 ANQGSEA. For the CDR3, the DNA is TGCAGCGTCGCAGAGGTTGGGTACACTGAAGCTTTCTTT. It translates to CSVAEVGYTEAFF.

The chain carries TRBV15 and TRBJ2-5; D unclear. Trimming removed 0 bases at V and 1 base at J, with 9 bases between. CDR1 is LNHNV and CDR2 is YYDKDF in the germline V gene (reference sequence). CDR3 length equals 15 residues. The CDR3 DNA is TGTGCCACCAGCAGAGATTTACCAGTCCAAGAGACCCAGTACTTC. This sequence encodes CATSRDLPVQETQYF. Looking up the rest from reference TRBV15 and TRBJ2-5 gives the full variable domain: DAMVIQNPRYQVTQFGKPVTLSCSQTLNHNVMYWYQQKSSQAPKLLFHYYDKDFNNEADTPDNFQSRRPNTSFCFLDIRSPGLGDTAMYLCATSRDLPVQETQYFGPGTRLLVL.

V usage is TRBV7-9 and J usage is TRBJ2-7; either TRBD1 or TRBD2 may supply D (5 bases each). Germline loops: CDR1 SEHNR, CDR2 FQNEAQ (reference sequence). The CDR3 totals 15 residues. V dropped 4 bases and J dropped 1 base, with 14 bases sitting between them. CDR3: CASSSPGTPSYEQYF. CDR3 DNA: TGTGCCAGCAGCTCCCCCGGGACCCCTTCCTACGAGCAGTACTTC.

The table lists this clonotype with many counts. The chain couples TRBV25-1 to TRBJ1-4; D is possibly TRBD1 (6 bases). The CDR3 covers 15 residues. Germline V gene lookup returns CDR1 MGHDK and CDR2 SYGVNS. Trimming shortened V by 2 bases and J by 2 bases, and 9 bases separated the two germline ends. In DNA form, the CDR3 reads TGTGCCAGCAGTGAAACAGGGTTGACTAATGAAAAACTGTTTTTT. The encoded protein is CASSETGLTNEKLFF.

There are a few counts of this clonotype. This chain connects TRBV2 to TRBJ1-3; maybe TRBD1 (5 bases). V was pared by 6 bases and J by 2 bases, with 17 bases between. The CDR3 is made up of 16 amino acids. The germline gives CDR1 SNHLY, CDR2 FYNNEI. DNA of the CDR3: TGTGCCAGCAGCCAGTTTCGTGGGGCTGCTGGAAACACCATATATTTT. This codes for CASSQFRGAAGNTIYF.

The chain combines TRBV20-1 with TRBJ2-5; 13 bases fit TRBD2. J lost 2 bases, V lost 5 bases, and 11 bases had no gene match. This CDR3 comprises 17 residues. The germline V gene encodes CDR1 DFQATT and CDR2 SNEGSKA (reference sequence). The CDR3 coding sequence is TGCAGTGCTCCCGGACAGGAGGGACTAGCGGGGCAAGAGACCCAGTACTTC. As protein: CSAPGQEGLAGQETQYF.

Notes on this clonotype: This clone may be a read error of a much larger clone one base away. The V gene is TRBV7-9, the J gene TRBJ2-7, with a weak D call TRBD1 (5 bases). The CDR3 runs to 13 residues. Germline V gives CDR1 SEHNR, CDR2 FQNEAQ (reference sequence). The CDR3 spells CASSLGTNYKQYF. CDR3 DNA: TGTGCCAGCAGCTTAGGGACAAACTACAAGCAGTACTTC.

This clonotype was found once. The chain has TRBV12-3 or TRBV12-4 and TRBJ1-2, with unresolved D. Trimming pared 6 bases from V and 1 base from J, leaving 12 bases between. The CDR3 covers 14 residues. Here the CDR3 reads CASSQPDGNYGYTF. In nucleotides, the CDR3 is TGTGCCAGCAGCCAACCGGACGGTAACTATGGCTACACCTTC.

Points on this clonotype: The junction differs from germline at one of its ends, possibly a read error. The chain has TRBV2 and TRBJ1-1, with D hard to call. Germline-derived CDR1 and CDR2 are SNHLY and FYNNEI. The CDR3 spans 14 residues. The CDR3 spells CAGSLPHQNTEAFF. The CDR3 DNA reads TGTGCCGGCAGCTTACCACACCAGAACACTGAAGCTTTCTTT.

A few counts support this clonotype. The chain combines TRBV6-5 with TRBJ2-7; D not resolved. Trimming removed 2 bases from V and 3 bases from J, with 8 bases in between. The CDR3 sequence is 13 residues long. Germline V gene data show CDR1 as MNHEY and CDR2 as SVGAGI. The CDR3 spells CASSYRANYEQYF. The CDR3 nucleotides read TGTGCCAGCAGTTACCGGGCGAACTACGAGCAGTACTTC.

CDR3 sequence (DNA): TGTGCCAGCAGCTTGTCGGCGGGAGAAGAGACCCAGTACTTC. It is translated as CASSLSAGEETQYF. The rearrangement joins TRBV5-5 to TRBJ2-5; TRBD2 agrees at 7 bases. CDR1 and CDR2 (germline): SGHKS, YYEKEE (reference sequence). Unmatched junction bases numbered 3, after V lost 1 base and J lost 3 bases. The CDR3 is 14 residues long.

This clonotype was detected only a few times. V usage is TRBV2 and J usage is TRBJ1-4; 8 nucleotides line up with TRBD1. CDR3 length: 15 amino acids. Germline-derived CDR1 and CDR2 are SNHLY and FYNNEI. V shed 6 bases and J 3 bases; nucleotides not matched to a gene: 6. The CDR3 DNA reads as TGTGCCAGCAGCGAGACAGGGGCGGCTAATGAAAAACTGTTTTTT. Its protein is CASSETGAANEKLFF.